This TCR beta chain was identified in a study of CD8 T cells in Susac syndrome. Whole-study results and caveats: An acknowledgment was made by the study that its TCR sequencing and HLA analysis involved relatively few individuals.

Random hexamers primed reverse transcription of about 0.45 to 1 ug RNA. The method of amplification for TCR beta CDR3 was immunoSEQ multiplex PCR, covering 54 Vbeta and 13 Jbeta. TCRdb itself ran the immunoSEQ multiplex PCR reads through MiXCR, one entry per CDR3 protein. The table lists roughly 300,000 distinct CDR3 sequences, 80% to 90% of them singletons, with 0.11% in the top ten. The study sequenced TCR beta in blood CD8+ and CD4+ T cells. Purification of the CD8+ and CD4+ T cells relied on negative isolation, and TEMRA cells underwent FACS enrichment. Germline V CDR1 and CDR2: MGHRA, YSYEKL. V lost 1 base to trimming and J lost 0 bases, with 9 bases between them. The CDR3 totals 15 residues. Note on this clonotype: What it recognizes is unknown.

This chain links TRBV4-1 with TRBJ1-2; the D gene is possibly TRBD1 (5 bases). Source material: CD8+ T cells from PBMCs. The TCR sequence derives from a human donor with multiple sclerosis. CDR3 coding DNA: TGCGCCAGCAGCCAAGTTAAGGGGACTAACTATGGCTACACCTTC. This sequence encodes CASSQVKGTNYGYTF.